This TCR beta chain comes out of a study of radiotherapy plus CTLA-4 blockade in lung cancer. Findings and caveats of the study: Blood saw expansion of tumor-derived TCR clones after radiotherapy plus ipilimumab.

Germline V gives CDR1 MNHNS, CDR2 SASEGT. Trimming removed 9 bases from V and 0 bases from J, with 12 bases in between. The CDR3 is 13 residues long. As for this clone: What it binds is not known.

This table comes from immunoSEQ multiplex PCR, and its TCRdb copy is limited to in-frame clones, with some not included. The sample has roughly 88,000 clones, 80% to 90% seen once. This receptor was identified in a human donor with non-small cell lung cancer who had stable disease on radiotherapy plus ipilimumab. The chain recombines TRBV6-1 with TRBJ2-7; maybe TRBD2 (5 bases). The sample was peripheral blood, taken from a patient treated with radiotherapy plus ipilimumab. This chain's CDR3 is CASLGAASYEQYF. In DNA form, the CDR3 reads TGTGCCAGTTTAGGAGCGGCCTCCTACGAGCAGTACTTC.